This TCR beta chain was identified during a study of OX40 agonist ivuxolimab in advanced cancers. Study as a whole: Patients received ivuxolimab, an agonistic anti-OX40 (CD134) antibody. Around 40% of patients had received prior checkpoint inhibitor therapy. Notes on the study in general: Researchers report that CD8+ T cells had, on average, more expanded clones than CD4+.

In the case of this clone: What it binds is not known.

The CDR3 has 14 amino acids. Germline values: CDR1 LNHDA, CDR2 SQIVND (reference sequence). J gave up 5 bases and V 10 bases, and 7 bases lay outside the gene matches. The repertoire was sequenced with immunoSEQ multiplex PCR; TCRdb's copy has only in-frame clones and lacks some. The sample carries over 85,000 clones, roughly nine tenths recorded once. The sequence came from an adult with an advanced solid tumor such as melanoma, head and neck, liver or kidney cancer. Here the sequenced sample was CD4+ or CD8+ T cells sorted from blood, taken in a trial of the OX40 agonist ivuxolimab. This chain connects TRBV19 to TRBJ2-3; 12 bases fit TRBD1. The CDR3 coding sequence is TGTGCCACCTGGGACAGGGGGCGAGAAGATACGCAGTATTTT. Translated: CATWDRGREDTQYF.